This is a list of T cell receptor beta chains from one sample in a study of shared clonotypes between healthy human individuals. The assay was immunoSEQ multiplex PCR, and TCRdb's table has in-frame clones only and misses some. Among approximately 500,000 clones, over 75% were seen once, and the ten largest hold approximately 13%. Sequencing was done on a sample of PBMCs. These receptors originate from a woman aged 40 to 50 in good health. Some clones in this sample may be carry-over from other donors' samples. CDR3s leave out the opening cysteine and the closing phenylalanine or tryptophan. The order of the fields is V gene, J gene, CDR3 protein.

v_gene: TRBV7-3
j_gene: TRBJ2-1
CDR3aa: ASSLSGTSNEQF

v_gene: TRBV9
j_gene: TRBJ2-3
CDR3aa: ASSGGGLGTDTQY

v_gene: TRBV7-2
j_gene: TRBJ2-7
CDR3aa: ASSLGPQGYEQY

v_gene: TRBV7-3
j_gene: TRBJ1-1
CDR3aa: ASSVQGEGTEAF

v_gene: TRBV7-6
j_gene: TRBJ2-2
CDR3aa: ASSLRQGNGRTGELF

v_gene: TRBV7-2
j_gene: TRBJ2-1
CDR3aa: ASSRSSGNNEQF

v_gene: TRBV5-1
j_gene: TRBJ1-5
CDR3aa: ASTPLASNQPQH

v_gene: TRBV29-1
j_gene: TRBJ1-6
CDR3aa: SVEEGWGSPLH

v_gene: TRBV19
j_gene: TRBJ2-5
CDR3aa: ASSGGGETQY

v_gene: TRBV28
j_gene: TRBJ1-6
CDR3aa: ASNFNNSPLH

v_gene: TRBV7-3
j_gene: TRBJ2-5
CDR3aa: ASSRRGLLGETQY

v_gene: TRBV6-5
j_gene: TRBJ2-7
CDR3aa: ASSYGQGSYEQY

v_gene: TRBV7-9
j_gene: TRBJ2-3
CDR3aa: ASSLLAGMVTDTQY

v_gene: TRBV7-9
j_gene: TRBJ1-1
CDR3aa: ASSFWDTNTEAF

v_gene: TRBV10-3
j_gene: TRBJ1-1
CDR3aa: AIRTSGNTEAF

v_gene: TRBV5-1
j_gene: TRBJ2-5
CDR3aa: ASSPRPPQETQY

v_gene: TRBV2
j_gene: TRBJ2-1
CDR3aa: ASSGLDNEQF

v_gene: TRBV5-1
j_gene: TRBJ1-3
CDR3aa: ASSVQAGNTIY

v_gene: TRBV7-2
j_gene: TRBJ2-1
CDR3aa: ASNPTWGRGNEQF

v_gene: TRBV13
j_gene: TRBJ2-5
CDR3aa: ASSLGLAGGPRETQY

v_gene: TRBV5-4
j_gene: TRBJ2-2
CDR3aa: ASSPRGGAGTGELF

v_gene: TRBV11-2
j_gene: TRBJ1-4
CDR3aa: ASKAGVAEKLF

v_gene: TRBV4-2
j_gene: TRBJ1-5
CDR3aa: ASSQDQGHRDQPQH

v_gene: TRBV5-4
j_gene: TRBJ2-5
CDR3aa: ASSPATRRQETQY

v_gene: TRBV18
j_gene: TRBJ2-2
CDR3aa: ASSPGQGRIGELF

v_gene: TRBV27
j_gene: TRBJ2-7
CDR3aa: ASSFAQGGYEQY

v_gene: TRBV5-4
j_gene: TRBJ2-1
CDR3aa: ASSSGLAGVNEQF

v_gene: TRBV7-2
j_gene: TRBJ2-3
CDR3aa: ASSLPGGTDTQY

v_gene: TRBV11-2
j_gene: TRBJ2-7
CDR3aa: ASSLTGDLGEQY

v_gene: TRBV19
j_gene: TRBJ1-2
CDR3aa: ASSIRSYGYT

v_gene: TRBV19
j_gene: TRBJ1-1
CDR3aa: ASTLDTAYTEAF

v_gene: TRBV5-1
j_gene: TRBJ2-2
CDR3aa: ASSLGLAGPGAGELF

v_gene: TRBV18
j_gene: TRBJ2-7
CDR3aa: ASSRSGQGSEQY

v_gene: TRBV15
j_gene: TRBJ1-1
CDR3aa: ATSRSKERVWMNTEAF

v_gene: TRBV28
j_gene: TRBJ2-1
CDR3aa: ASSSVRGHRYNEQF

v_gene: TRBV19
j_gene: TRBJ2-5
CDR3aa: ASSILASGSLETQY

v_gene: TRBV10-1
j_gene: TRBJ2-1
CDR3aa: ASSDAVGNEQF

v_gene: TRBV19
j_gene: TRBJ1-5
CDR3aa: ASSIDRGIGNQPQH

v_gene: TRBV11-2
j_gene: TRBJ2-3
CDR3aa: ASSRLAPDTQY

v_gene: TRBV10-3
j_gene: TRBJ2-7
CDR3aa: AIRTSESYEQY

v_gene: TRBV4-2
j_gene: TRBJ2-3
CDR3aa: ASSQERQGMGTDTQY

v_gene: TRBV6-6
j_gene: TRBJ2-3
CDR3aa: ASSYPGSTDTQY

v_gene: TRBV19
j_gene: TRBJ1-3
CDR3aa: ASSIARGLDTIY

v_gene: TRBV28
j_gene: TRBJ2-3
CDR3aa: ASSLAGLAGGRQPGDTQY

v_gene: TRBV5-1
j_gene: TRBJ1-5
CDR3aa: ASSLEAGDQPQH

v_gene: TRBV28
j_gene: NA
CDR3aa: ASRPLAASYEQY

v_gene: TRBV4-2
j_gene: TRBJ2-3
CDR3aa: ASSRGSGGSTDTQY

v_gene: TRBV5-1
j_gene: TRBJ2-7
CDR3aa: ASSPLRGEQY

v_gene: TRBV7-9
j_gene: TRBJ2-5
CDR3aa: ASSPWGRDRYQETQY

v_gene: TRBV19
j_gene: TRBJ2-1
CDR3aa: ASSRGVTNNEQF

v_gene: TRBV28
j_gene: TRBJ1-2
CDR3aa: ASSLRQDYGYT

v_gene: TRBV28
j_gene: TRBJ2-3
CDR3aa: ASKGAEETDTQY

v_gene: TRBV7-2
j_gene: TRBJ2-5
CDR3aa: ASSRGTNFWGHQETQY

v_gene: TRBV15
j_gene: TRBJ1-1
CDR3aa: ATSRHLNTEAF

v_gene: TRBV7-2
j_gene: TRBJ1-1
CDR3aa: ASSLARATEAF

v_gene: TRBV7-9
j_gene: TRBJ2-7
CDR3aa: ASSFRLGRGSSYEQY

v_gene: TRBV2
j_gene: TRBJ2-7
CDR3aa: ASSPLADPYEQY